One sample yielded the 11 T cell receptor beta chains listed below, sequenced in a study of blood T cell repertoires in COVID-19. Produced via immunoSEQ multiplex PCR; TCRdb's table is partial and in-frame only. The data contain over 200,000 clones, over 70% of them singletons. The source material was peripheral blood. Source of these receptors: a man aged 80 or over with acute or convalescent COVID-19.

The chain carries TRBV4-1 and TRBJ2-7, with TRBD1 identical over 10 bases. Trimming removed 0 bases from V and 8 bases from J; junction bases left unmatched: 10. Germline CDR1 is MGHRA and CDR2 is YSYEKL. This CDR3 has 16 amino acids. CDR3 DNA sequence: TGCGCCAGCAGCCAAGATTCCCGGACAGGGGGACCGCAGCAGTACTTC. This codes for CASSQDSRTGGPQQYF.

J is TRBJ1-2 and V is TRBV11-2; TRBD1 matches at 7 bases. The CDR3 consists of 17 residues. V shed 5 bases, J shed 4 bases, and the junction held 16 bases outside the gene matches. CDR1 is SGHAT, CDR2 FQNNGV, per germline. CDR3 DNA: TGTGCCAGCAGCCAGACAGGGATTTTAAGGGTTAGCTATGGCTACACCTTC. Translated, it gives CASSQTGILRVSYGYTF. The entire variable domain, with the rest obtained from reference TRBV11-2 and TRBJ1-2, is as follows: EAGVAQSPRYKIIEKRQSVAFWCNPISGHATLYWYQQILGQGPKLLIQFQNNGVVDDSQLPKDRFSAERLKGVDSTLKIQPAKLEDSAVYLCASSQTGILRVSYGYTFGSGTRLTVV.

The chain joins TRBV7-3 to TRBJ2-7; 8 bases match TRBD1. The CDR3 consists of 18 residues. The J segment lost 2 bases and the V segment lost 7 bases, leaving 19 bases of the junction unmatched. Germline V gives CDR1 SGHTA, CDR2 FQGTGA. The chain's CDR3 is CASTRLGTGHKGPYEQYF. DNA for the CDR3: TGTGCCAGCACCCGACTCGGGACAGGTCACAAGGGGCCCTACGAGCAGTACTTC. Together with reference TRBV7-3 and TRBJ2-7, the CDR3 gives the full variable domain: GAGVSQTPSNKVTEKGKYVELRCDPISGHTALYWYRQSLGQGPEFLIYFQGTGAADDSGLPNDRFFAVRPEGSVSTLKIQRTERGDSAVYLCASTRLGTGHKGPYEQYFGPGTRLTVT.

Only one count was recorded for this clone. This chain connects TRBV19 to TRBJ1-3, with D possibly matching TRBD1 (5 bases). Looked up from germline, CDR1 is LNHDA and CDR2 is SQIVND (reference sequence). This CDR3 is 16 amino acids long. V lost 9 bases and J 0 bases, leaving 18 bases between the germline ends. The CDR3 region is CASRMGGATSGNTIYF. In DNA, the CDR3 is TGTGCCAGCCGTATGGGAGGGGCCACCTCTGGAAACACCATATATTTT.

The rearrangement links TRBV5-1 to TRBJ2-3; D is uncertain. This CDR3 region has 13 residues. CDR1 SGHRS and CDR2 YFSETQ come from the germline V gene. V gave up 4 bases and J gave up 5 bases, with 11 bases separating them. The CDR3 loop is CASSQELRDTQYF. CDR3 in DNA: TGCGCCAGCAGCCAGGAACTGAGAGATACGCAGTATTTT.

The table lists this clone with a few counts. This chain joins TRBV23-1 and TRBJ2-2; the match to TRBD1 covers 9 bases. TRBV23-1 falls under the ORF class, with uncertain function. Trimming took 8 bases from V and 5 from J; bases not matched to a gene: 6. The CDR3 consists of 14 residues. CDR3 protein: CASGPGTGTGELFF. CDR3 nucleotide sequence: TGCGCCAGCGGCCCCGGGACAGGGACCGGGGAGCTGTTTTTT.

The chain couples TRBV12-3 or TRBV12-4 to TRBJ1-1; D is ambiguous. The CDR3 sequence is 13 residues long. Between the trimmed V and J ends, which lost 1 base and 1 base, there was a span of 4 bases. The CDR3 here is CASSLGGNTEAFF. The CDR3 region has the DNA TGTGCCAGCAGTTTAGGAGGGAACACTGAAGCTTTCTTT.

This chain uses TRBV11-1 with TRBJ2-7; tentative D call: TRBD2 (6 bases). Trimming took off 2 bases at V and 1 base at J, with 9 bases between the two ends. The CDR3 extends over 14 amino acids. CDR1 SGHAT and CDR2 FQDESV come from the germline V gene (reference sequence). CDR3 amino acids: CASSLRDSSYEQYF. Written as DNA, the CDR3 is TGTGCCAGCAGCTTACGGGACTCATCCTACGAGCAGTACTTC.

V usage is TRBV24-1 and J usage is TRBJ2-2; 12 bases agree with TRBD1. V lost 3 bases to trimming and J lost 5 bases; unmatched junction nucleotides: 6. This CDR3 spans 17 amino acids. Germline V gives CDR1 KGHDR, CDR2 SFDVKD. The CDR3 loop reads CATSDHRDRGPTGELFF. The CDR3 nucleotides read TGTGCCACCAGTGATCACCGGGACAGGGGGCCTACCGGGGAGCTGTTTTTT.

J is TRBJ1-1 and V is TRBV28; perhaps TRBD1 as D (6 bases). V was pared by 2 bases and J by 7 bases, with 11 bases between. Germline values: CDR1 MDHEN, CDR2 SYDVKM. This CDR3 region has 13 residues. The DNA of the CDR3 is TGTGCCAGCAGTTTAAGTGGGGGCCTTGAAGCTTTCTTT. Protein product: CASSLSGGLEAFF.

This chain joins TRBV5-1 and TRBJ2-5, with 10 bases aligning to TRBD1. V trimming: 3 bases; J trimming: 4 bases; junction bases outside the gene matches: 3. The germline CDR1 and CDR2 sequences are SGHRS and YFSETQ. This CDR3 is built from 14 residues. CDR3 sequence reads: CASSSGDRGETQYF. The CDR3 coding sequence is TGCGCCAGCAGCTCCGGGGACAGGGGAGAGACCCAGTACTTC.